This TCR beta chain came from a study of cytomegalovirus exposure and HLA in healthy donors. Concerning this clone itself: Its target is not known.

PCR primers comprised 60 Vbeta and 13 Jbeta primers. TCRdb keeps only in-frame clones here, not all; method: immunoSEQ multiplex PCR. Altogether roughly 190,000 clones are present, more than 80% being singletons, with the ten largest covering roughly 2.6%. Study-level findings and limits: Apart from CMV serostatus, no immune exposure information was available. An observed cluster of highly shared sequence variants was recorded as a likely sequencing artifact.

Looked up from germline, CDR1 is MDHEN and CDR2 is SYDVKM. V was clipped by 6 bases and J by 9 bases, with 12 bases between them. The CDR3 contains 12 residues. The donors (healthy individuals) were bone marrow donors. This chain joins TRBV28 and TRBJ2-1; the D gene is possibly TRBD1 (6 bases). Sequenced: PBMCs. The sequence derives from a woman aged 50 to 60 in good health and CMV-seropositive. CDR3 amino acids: CASRSGDREQFF. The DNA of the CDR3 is TGTGCCAGCAGATCAGGGGACCGTGAGCAGTTCTTC.